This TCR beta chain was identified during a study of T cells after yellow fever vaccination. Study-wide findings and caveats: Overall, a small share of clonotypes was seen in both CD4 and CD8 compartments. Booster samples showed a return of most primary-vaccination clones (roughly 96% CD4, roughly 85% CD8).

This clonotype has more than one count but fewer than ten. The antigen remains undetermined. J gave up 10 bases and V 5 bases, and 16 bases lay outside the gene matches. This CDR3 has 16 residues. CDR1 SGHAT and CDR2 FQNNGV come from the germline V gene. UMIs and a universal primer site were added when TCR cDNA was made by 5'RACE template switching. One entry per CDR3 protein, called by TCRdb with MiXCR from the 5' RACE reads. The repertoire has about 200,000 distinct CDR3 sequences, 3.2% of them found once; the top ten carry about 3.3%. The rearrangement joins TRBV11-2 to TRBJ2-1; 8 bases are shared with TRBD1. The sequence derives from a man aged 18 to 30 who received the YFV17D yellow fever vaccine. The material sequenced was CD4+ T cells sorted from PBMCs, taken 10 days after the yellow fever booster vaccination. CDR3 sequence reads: CASSPLTGRGPGEQFF. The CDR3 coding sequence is TGTGCCAGCAGCCCACTCACCGGCAGGGGGCCGGGGGAGCAGTTCTTC.